This TCR beta chain was sequenced for a study of regulatory T cells in long-lasting Graves disease. As to this clonotype: Its antigen is not known. A much larger clone differs from this one at a single base, so this may be a read error.

The CDR3 loop spans 16 amino acids. Losses at the gene ends were 5 bases for V and 2 bases for J; bases not matched to a gene: 6. As to time point: newly diagnosed GD, antithyroid drugs for less than 3 months. From PBMCs, RNA was extracted and then used to make the TCR library. Assembly of TCR beta libraries relied on iRepertoire HTBI primers together with Arm-PCR of CDR3 regions. TCRdb processed the multiplex PCR reads anew with MiXCR; each CDR3 protein has one entry. The table includes 500,000 or so distinct CDR3 sequences, roughly 15% detected once. Study-wide results and limits: Between persistent patients, about 2,500 public clonotypes were shared, exceeding the roughly 940 shared between new patients.

These records were also assigned to another study, of T cells in Graves' hyperthyroidism and ophthalmopathy.

The TCR comes from a middle-aged man with Graves disease. Specimen: peripheral blood mononuclear cells (PBMCs), collected at new diagnosis, from a patient treated with antithyroid drugs. V and J are TRBV12-3 or TRBV12-4 and TRBJ2-6; 7 bases match TRBD2. The CDR3 loop is CASSQAGTTGANVLTF. The CDR3 nucleotides are TGTGCCAGCAGTCAAGCAGGGACTACTGGGGCCAACGTCCTGACTTTC.